This TCR beta chain was recorded in a study of Ad26.COV2.S vaccination and SARS-CoV-2 variants. This CDR3 region has 14 residues. V was pared by 0 bases and J by 5 bases, with 3 bases of the junction left unmatched. The germline V gene encodes CDR1 SGHRS and CDR2 YFSETQ. Treatment reported: roughly 19 received Ad26.COV2.S at low or high dose, single or two shots; a few received placebo; per-sample allocation not given. The samples date from day 63 after the first vaccine or placebo injection. Assay: immunoSEQ multiplex PCR; the TCRdb copy retains only in-frame clones and omits some. The table has roughly 400,000 clones, approximately 89% seen once.

This sequence originates from a person between 18 and 65 years old who received the Ad26.COV2.S COVID-19 vaccine or a placebo. Sequenced material: peripheral blood, taken in a trial of Ad26.COV2.S vaccine versus placebo. V gene TRBV5-1 combines with J gene TRBJ2-5; 8 bases match TRBD2. CDR3 protein: CASSLARGAETQYF. Written as DNA, the CDR3 is TGCGCCAGCAGCTTGGCGCGGGGGGCGGAGACCCAGTACTTC.